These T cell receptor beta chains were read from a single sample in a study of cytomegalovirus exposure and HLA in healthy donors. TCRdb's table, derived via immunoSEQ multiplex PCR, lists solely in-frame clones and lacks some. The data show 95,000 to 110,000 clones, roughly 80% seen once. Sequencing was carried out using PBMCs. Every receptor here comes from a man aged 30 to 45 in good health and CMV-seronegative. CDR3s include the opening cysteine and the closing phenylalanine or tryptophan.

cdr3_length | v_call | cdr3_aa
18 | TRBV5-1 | CASSLGLAGEPPRNEQFF
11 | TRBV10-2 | CASSDPDTQYF
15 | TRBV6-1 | CASSEGGRRNTEAFF
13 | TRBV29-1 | CSVEDSLGNTIYF
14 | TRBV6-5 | CASRFWTGIDGYTF
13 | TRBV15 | CATSLSPYNEQFF
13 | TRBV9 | CASSATGGREAFF
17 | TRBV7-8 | CASSLERDRSYNSPLHF
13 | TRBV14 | CASSPPPYNEQFF
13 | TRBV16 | CASSSTLNTEAFF
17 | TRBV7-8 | CASSLGWQRFSNQPQHF
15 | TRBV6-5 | CASSYSGSTNYGYTF
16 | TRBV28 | CASSLRGTSGSYEQYF
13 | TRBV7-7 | CASSLARENTQYF
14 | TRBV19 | CASSIVLAKNIQYF
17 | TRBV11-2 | CASSQEVGGPSNQPQHF
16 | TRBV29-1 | CSVAGTSGSGTDTQYF
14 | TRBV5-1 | CASQREYPSNEQFF
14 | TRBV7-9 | CASSAREGSRTQYF
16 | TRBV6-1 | CASSERGASGGYEQYF
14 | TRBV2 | CASRVGGKNTEAFF
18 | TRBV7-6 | CASSLLSGRPEFYNEQFF
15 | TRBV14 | CASSQDPGSGNTIYF
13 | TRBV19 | CASSSGGGREQYF
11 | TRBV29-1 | CSVEANYGYTF
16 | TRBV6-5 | CASSYRGTGRNTEAFF
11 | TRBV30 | CAWSTGTKQFF
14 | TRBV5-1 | CASSSNRRQETQYF
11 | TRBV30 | CAWSGDRGYTF
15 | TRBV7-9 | CASSSGDRDNSPLHF
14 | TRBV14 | CASSQAGVGYEQYF
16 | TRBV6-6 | CASSYSIPSGSYEQYF
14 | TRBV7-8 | CASRVTSGSDTQYF
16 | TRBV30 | CAWSKGLAGQGGEQFF
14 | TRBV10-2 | CASSRTGANTEAFF
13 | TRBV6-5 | CASRPTGGTEAFF
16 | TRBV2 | CASSESGLAGAHEQYF
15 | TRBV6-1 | CASRITSGGRGEQFF
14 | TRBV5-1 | CASSLAMGGNEQFF
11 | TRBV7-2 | CASHQGYEQYF
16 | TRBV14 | CASGQGVGLSTETQYF
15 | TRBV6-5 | CASSTTGTGAYEQYF
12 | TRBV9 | CASSATPGGYTF
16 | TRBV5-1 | CASSLAGVQLNTEAFF
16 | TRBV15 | CATDTGWGRVGDEQFF
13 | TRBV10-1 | CASRDSGGTEAFF
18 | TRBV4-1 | CASSQDPGTGGAVYGYTF
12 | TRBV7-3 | CASSSTGGEQFF
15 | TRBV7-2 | CASSSPTGSTDTQYF
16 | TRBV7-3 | CASSSTSGGSTDTQYF
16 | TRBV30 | CAWSGKTSGGSKTQYF
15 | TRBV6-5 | CASSFGTGGRQPQHF
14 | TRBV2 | CASRMGQGSYEQYF
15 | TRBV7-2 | CASSPLGTSEYEQYF
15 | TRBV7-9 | CASSSSGDFNNEQFF
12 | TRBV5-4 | CASSPGGETQYF
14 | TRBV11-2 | CASSPGTVGETQYF
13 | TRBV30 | CAWTRGSNQPQHF
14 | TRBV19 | CASSSQPGIQPQHF